What follows are 29 T cell receptor beta chains derived from one specimen sequenced in a study of T-cell memory formation after mild COVID-19. In TCRdb, the 5' RACE reads were re-called with MiXCR into one record per CDR3 protein. The top ten clones hold over 20% of a sample with 350,000 or so distinct CDR3 sequences, 10% to 15% of them seen once. The sample comprised PBMCs or a T cell subset sorted from them (not recorded which). The receptors were gathered from a young man who had mild COVID-19 (a few samples of this study predate the infection). Cell type and time point are not known.

This clonotype came up a few times. This sequence joins TRBV27 and TRBJ2-7, with no clear D. The V gene's germline CDR1 is MNHEY and CDR2 SMNVEV (reference sequence). The CDR3 spans 13 residues. V gave up 4 bases and J gave up 2 bases, with 9 bases separating them. This chain's CDR3 is CASSSQVTYEQYF. CDR3 coding DNA: TGTGCCAGCAGTTCTCAGGTGACCTACGAGCAGTACTTC.

The chain links TRBV4-1 to TRBJ2-6; D gene ambiguous. Trimming pared 1 base from V and 2 bases from J, leaving 18 bases between. Germline V gene sequence: CDR1 MGHRA, CDR2 YSYEKL. There are 19 residues in the CDR3. As DNA, the CDR3 is TGCGCCAGCAGCCAAGGTGGTTTGCTACTGTTACCTGGGGCCAACGTCCTGACTTTC. Residues: CASSQGGLLLLPGANVLTF.

This clonotype was counted only a few times. The chain employs TRBV14 and TRBJ1-6; possibly TRBD1 for D (5 bases). This CDR3 has 14 amino acids. Germline CDR1 reads SGHDN; CDR2 reads FVKESK. The V end was cut by 4 bases, the J end by 10 bases, with 14 bases between. Here the CDR3 DNA reads TGTGCCAGCAGCCGGCTTACGGGGGGGTCACCCCTCCACTTT. Protein product: CASSRLTGGSPLHF.

The rearrangement joins TRBV7-2 to TRBJ2-5; no definite D call. The CDR3 is 13 amino acids. The V and J ends lost 1 base and 6 bases respectively, with 9 bases between them. Germline V CDR1 and CDR2: SGHTA, FQGNSA. The CDR3 DNA reads TGTGCCAGCAGCTTAGGGCTAGATCAGACCCAGTACTTC. It is translated as CASSLGLDQTQYF. The full variable domain, with the rest looked up from reference TRBV7-2 and TRBJ2-5, is GAGVSQSPSNKVTEKGKDVELRCDPISGHTALYWYRQSLGQGLEFLIYFQGNSAPDKSGLPSDRFSAERTGGSVSTLTIQRTQQEDSAVYLCASSLGLDQTQYFGPGTRLLVL.

This clonotype was counted between two and nine times. This chain joins TRBV5-1 and TRBJ2-5; 9 bases map to TRBD2. Losses at the gene ends were 4 bases for V and 5 bases for J; bases not matched to a gene: 12. The CDR3 is 16 amino acids. Germline loops: CDR1 SGHRS, CDR2 YFSETQ. CDR3 in amino acids: CASSGAGGGAGETQYF. The CDR3 region has the DNA TGCGCCAGCAGCGGGGCTGGCGGGGGGGCCGGGGAGACCCAGTACTTC.

The chain carries TRBV11-2 and TRBJ1-1; D gene ambiguous. The CDR3 extends over 14 amino acids. Germline V gene lookup returns CDR1 SGHAT and CDR2 FQNNGV. V was clipped by 3 bases and J by 4 bases, with 12 bases between them. In DNA, the CDR3 is TGTGCCAGCAGCTTTCCCCTCCAAGGCACTGAAGCTTTCTTT. This gives the protein CASSFPLQGTEAFF.

This clonotype has a count of ten or more. The genes are TRBV5-4 and TRBJ2-1; 10 bases line up with TRBD2. Germline CDR1 is SGHNT and CDR2 is YYREEE (reference sequence). There are 15 residues in the CDR3. With 2 bases clipped from V and 7 bases from J, the junction kept 6 bases outside the gene matches. The CDR3 loop is CASSLAGGSLNEQFF. CDR3 nucleotides: TGTGCCAGCAGCTTAGCGGGGGGGAGCCTAAATGAGCAGTTCTTC.

This clonotype was counted a few times. J is TRBJ1-1 and V is TRBV25-1; D call uncertain. Germline CDR1 MGHDK, CDR2 SYGVNS. V was pared by 0 bases and J by 6 bases, with 11 bases between. This CDR3 comprises 14 residues. CDR3 DNA: TGTGCCAGCAGTGAATATGAGGGCACAGCTGAAGCTTTCTTT. Encoded protein: CASSEYEGTAEAFF.

This clonotype has more than one count but fewer than ten. This chain connects TRBV28 to TRBJ2-7, with 9 bases matching TRBD1. The trim removed 2 bases at V and 8 bases at J, leaving 10 bases unmatched. The CDR3 is 15 residues long. Germline CDR1 reads MDHEN; CDR2 reads SYDVKM. CDR3 protein: CASSLTGGRLGKQYV. The CDR3 bases are TGTGCCAGCAGTTTAACAGGGGGCCGGCTTGGAAAGCAGTACGTC.

The chain joins TRBV10-2 to TRBJ2-7; D not resolved. The germline V gene has CDR1 WSHSY and CDR2 SAAADI. This CDR3 comprises 12 residues. The V and J ends lost 2 bases and 4 bases respectively, with 6 bases between them. As DNA, the CDR3 is TGCGCCAGCAGTGAGGTTCGGTACGAGCAGTACTTC. Its protein is CASSEVRYEQYF.

The gene calls are TRBV12-3 or TRBV12-4 and TRBJ1-1; no clear D gene. The CDR3 has 14 residues. V was cut by 6 bases and J by 4 bases, with 15 bases left in between. The CDR3: CASSQKGVPTEAFF. The CDR3 DNA is TGTGCCAGCAGCCAAAAGGGCGTCCCCACTGAAGCTTTCTTT.

This clonotype came up a few times. This rearrangement joins TRBV10-3 to TRBJ1-2; D ambiguous. V was trimmed by 1 base and J by 4 bases, leaving 10 bases between them. CDR3 length: 14 amino acids. Germline-derived CDR1 and CDR2 are ENHRY and SYGVKD. The CDR3 loop reads CAISEFKQRYGYTF. The CDR3 nucleotides read TGTGCCATCAGTGAGTTTAAACAGCGCTATGGCTACACCTTC.

A few counts support this clonotype. The rearrangement uses TRBV7-2 and TRBJ1-6; the D gene is possibly TRBD1 (5 bases). The CDR3 is made up of 15 amino acids. Germline CDR1 is SGHTA and CDR2 is FQGNSA. Trimming cost V 5 bases and J 8 bases, with 16 bases left between them. The CDR3 spells CASSSQGRVDSPLHF. CDR3 bases: TGTGCCAGCAGCAGTCAGGGTCGGGTCGATTCACCCCTCCACTTT.

This clonotype was seen only a few times. J is TRBJ2-3 and V is TRBV9, with D possibly called TRBD1 or TRBD2 (7 bases each). Germline CDR1 reads SGDLS; CDR2 reads YYNGEE. The length of the CDR3 is 15 residues. V shed 4 bases and J shed 9 bases, with 21 bases lying between them. CDR3 residues: CASSPWDSPGGTQYF. Written as DNA, the CDR3 is TGTGCCAGCAGCCCGTGGGACAGCCCCGGGGGGACGCAGTATTTT. Full variable domain (outside the CDR3, taken from reference TRBV9 and TRBJ2-3): DSGVTQTPKHLITATGQRVTLRCSPRSGDLSVYWYQQSLDQGLQFLIQYYNGEERAKGNILERFSAQQFPDLHSELNLSSLELGDSALYFCASSPWDSPGGTQYFGPGTRLTVL.

This clonotype occurred a few times. The rearrangement joins TRBV20-1 to TRBJ1-6, with 7 bases lining up with TRBD1. The V and J ends lost 3 bases and 3 bases, in that order; junction bases with no gene match: 5. The germline CDR1 and CDR2 sequences are DFQATT and SNEGSKA (reference sequence). The CDR3 is 15 amino acids. The CDR3 region is CSARQTGSYNSPLHF. DNA for the CDR3: TGCAGTGCTAGGCAGACAGGGAGCTATAATTCACCCCTCCACTTT.

This clonotype was picked up a small number of times. This chain links TRBV6-4 with TRBJ2-7; 12 bases are a match to TRBD2. The CDR3 spans 15 residues. The trim removed 8 bases at V and 0 bases at J, leaving 5 bases unmatched. Germline CDR1 and CDR2: MRHNA and SNTAGT. As DNA, the CDR3 is TGTGCCAGCGGAGGACTAGCGGGGACCTCCTACGAGCAGTACGTC. Amino acids: CASGGLAGTSYEQYV.

The rearrangement uses TRBV12-5 and TRBJ1-2; D gene unclear. Per the germline V gene, CDR1 is LGHNT and CDR2 is FRNRAP. The CDR3 spans 20 residues. Trimming stripped 2 bases from V and 7 bases from J, with 32 bases between. CDR3 amino acids: CASGLLVLFRSRRMDVGYTF. The CDR3, as DNA: TGTGCTAGTGGTTTGTTAGTTTTATTTCGTTCTCGACGGATGGACGTTGGCTACACCTTC. The variable domain in full, with the rest retrieved from reference TRBV12-5 and TRBJ1-2, is DARVTQTPRHKVTEMGQEVTMRCQPILGHNTVFWYRQTMMQGLELLAYFRNRAPLDDSGMPKDRFSAEMPDATLATLKIQPSEPRDSAVYFCASGLLVLFRSRRMDVGYTFGSGTRLTVV.

V is TRBV7-6 and J is TRBJ1-2; 9 bases fit TRBD1. The CDR3 runs to 15 residues. V dropped 5 bases and J dropped 4; count of bases not matched to a gene: 8. Germline-derived CDR1 and CDR2 are SGHVS and FNYEAQ. The CDR3 spells CASSPGTGLFYGYTF. DNA of the CDR3: TGTGCCAGCAGCCCAGGGACAGGGCTGTTCTATGGCTACACCTTC.

The genes are TRBV28 and TRBJ1-4; tentative D call: TRBD1 (6 bases). V lost 5 bases and J lost 0, with 16 bases in between. The V gene's germline CDR1 is MDHEN and CDR2 SYDVKM. The length of the CDR3 is 17 residues. CDR3 in amino acids: CASSPRGEIATNEKLFF. CDR3 coding DNA: TGTGCCAGCAGTCCGAGGGGGGAAATTGCAACTAATGAAAAACTGTTTTTT.

The DNA of the CDR3 is TGTGCCAGCAGCTCTAGGGGGGGCCTTAGTGAGCAGTTCTTC. This translates into CASSSRGGLSEQFF. The chain is built from TRBV7-3 and TRBJ2-1; D possibly corresponds to TRBD2 (7 bases). The ends were cut back, 4 bases at V and 9 bases at J, with 16 bases in the middle. The germline V gene has CDR1 SGHTA and CDR2 FQGTGA. This CDR3 region has 14 residues.

Only a few counts were recorded for this clonotype. The chain employs TRBV6-5 and TRBJ1-5, with 7 bases identical to TRBD1. Germline lookup yields CDR1 MNHEY and CDR2 SVGAGI. The CDR3 spans 15 residues. The trim removed 5 bases at V and 5 bases at J, leaving 9 bases unmatched. CDR3 in DNA: TGTGCCAGCAGTCCCCAGACAGGGATAGATCAGCCCCAGCATTTT. It translates to CASSPQTGIDQPQHF.

The J gene is TRBJ1-1, the V gene TRBV6-1; possibly TRBD1 for D (5 bases). Trimming shortened V by 2 bases and J by 0 bases, and 10 bases separated the two germline ends. This CDR3 is built from 15 residues. Germline V gene lookup returns CDR1 MNHNS and CDR2 SASEGT. In DNA form, the CDR3 reads TGTGCCAGCAGTGAATTCTGGGGCATGAACACTGAAGCTTTCTTT. It translates to CASSEFWGMNTEAFF.

This clonotype was observed a few times. The chain combines TRBV6-1 with TRBJ1-2; D call uncertain. V was shortened by 2 bases and J by 4 bases, with 8 bases between the two germline ends. This CDR3 is 13 amino acids long. Germline V lookup: CDR1 MNHNS, CDR2 SASEGT. CDR3 sequence: CASSETWSYGYTF. The CDR3, as DNA: TGTGCCAGCAGTGAAACATGGAGCTATGGCTACACCTTC.

The rearrangement uses TRBV9 and TRBJ2-7; D is uncertain. The CDR3 sequence is 9 residues long. Germline CDR1 is SGDLS and CDR2 is YYNGEE. V was pared by 10 bases and J by 4 bases, with 6 bases between. The CDR3 DNA reads TGTGCCCGGTTATACGAGCAGTACGTC. It encodes CARLYEQYV.

This clonotype was recorded a few times. This chain links TRBV5-1 with TRBJ2-5; TRBD1 matches at 8 bases. V trimming: 4 bases; J trimming: 4 bases; junction bases outside the gene matches: 12. The germline V gene has CDR1 SGHRS and CDR2 YFSETQ. The CDR3 runs 16 residues. Here the CDR3 DNA reads TGCGCCAGCAGCGACTCGGACAGGGATCGGGCAGAGACCCAGTACTTC. It encodes CASSDSDRDRAETQYF.

The V call is TRBV29-1, the J call TRBJ2-5; D possibly corresponds to TRBD1 (6 bases). V lost 3 bases, J lost 4 bases, and 18 bases lay in between. The CDR3 extends over 15 amino acids. CDR1 is SQVTM and CDR2 is ANQGSEA in the germline V gene. CDR3 sequence: CSVDTRTVVGETQYF. The CDR3 DNA reads as TGCAGCGTTGATACTAGGACAGTGGTAGGAGAGACCCAGTACTTC.

This clonotype was seen at least ten times. The chain combines TRBV4-3 with TRBJ2-7; TRBD1 aligns across 9 bases. J was trimmed by 4 bases and V by 1 base; bases with no gene match: 5. Germline V gene lookup returns CDR1 LGHNA and CDR2 YSLEER. CDR3 length: 15 residues. This chain's CDR3 is CASSQGTGVFYEQYF. Here the CDR3 DNA reads TGCGCCAGCAGCCAAGGGACAGGGGTCTTTTACGAGCAGTACTTC.

This clonotype was observed a handful of times. The V call is TRBV29-1, the J call TRBJ1-1; perhaps TRBD1 as D (5 bases). CDR3 length equals 14 residues. Between the trimmed V and J ends, which lost 4 bases and 0 bases, there was a span of 12 bases. CDR1 SQVTM and CDR2 ANQGSEA come from the germline V gene. The CDR3 loop reads CSVGGGGLNTEAFF. The DNA for the CDR3 is TGCAGCGTTGGTGGGGGAGGCCTGAACACTGAAGCTTTCTTT.

The chain joins TRBV7-9 to TRBJ2-3; no reliable D call. The germline V gene has CDR1 SEHNR and CDR2 FQNEAQ (reference sequence). Trimming removed 6 bases at V and 7 bases at J, with 5 bases between. This CDR3 spans 10 amino acids. The CDR3 here is CASRSYTQYF. Written as DNA, the CDR3 is TGTGCCAGCAGGAGCTATACGCAGTATTTT.